This T cell receptor (beta chain) was documented in a study of T cell repertoires in cytomegalovirus infection. Overall study: From public TCR beta signatures came an indication of both CMV infection and matching HLA type.

The study, taken as a whole, reports: Ex vivo responses were dominated by HLA-C-restricted CMV-specific TCR beta clonotypes.

The table lists this clonotype with many counts. Its cognate antigen is unknown. The CDR3 contains 13 residues. Germline V CDR1 and CDR2: SEHNR, FQNEAQ (reference sequence). V gave up 4 bases and J gave up 4 bases, with 8 bases separating them. TCRdb called the reads again in MiXCR, with one record for every CDR3 protein. The sample has some 600,000 distinct CDR3 sequences; approximately 25% are singletons. This chain connects TRBV7-9 to TRBJ1-3; D is ambiguous. This TCR was sampled from a human donor in good health (CMV status not recorded). Some clones in this sample may be carry-over from other donors' samples. Sequencing used CD8+ T cells from PBMCs. CDR3 in amino acids: CASSSASGNTIYF. Here the CDR3 DNA reads TGTGCCAGCAGCTCCGCGTCGGGAAACACCATATATTTT.